This T cell receptor beta chain originates from a study of T cell repertoires in cytomegalovirus infection. This CDR3 region has 13 residues. CDR1 ENHRY and CDR2 SYGVKD come from the germline V gene. The V and J ends lost 8 bases and 5 bases respectively, with 12 bases between them. Concerning this clonotype itself: The antigen is undetermined.

Study outcomes and limitations: Frequencies of public TCR beta families were cumulated, and this identified carriers of CMV plus the relevant HLA.

Each CDR3 protein gets one entry after TCRdb re-called the reads with MiXCR. The sample lists 800,000 to 950,000 distinct CDR3 sequences; 32% were seen once. The sequence was collected from a human donor in good health (CMV status not recorded). Some clones in this sample may be carry-over from other donors' samples. The gene calls are TRBV10-3 and TRBJ1-4; a weak D match, TRBD1 (5 bases). This specimen consisted of cultured CD8+ T cells from PBMCs, obtained from culture after CMV antigen stimulation. DNA for the CDR3: TGTGCCATCCAAGGGACGCCGAATGAAAAACTGTTTTTT. Translated: CAIQGTPNEKLFF.